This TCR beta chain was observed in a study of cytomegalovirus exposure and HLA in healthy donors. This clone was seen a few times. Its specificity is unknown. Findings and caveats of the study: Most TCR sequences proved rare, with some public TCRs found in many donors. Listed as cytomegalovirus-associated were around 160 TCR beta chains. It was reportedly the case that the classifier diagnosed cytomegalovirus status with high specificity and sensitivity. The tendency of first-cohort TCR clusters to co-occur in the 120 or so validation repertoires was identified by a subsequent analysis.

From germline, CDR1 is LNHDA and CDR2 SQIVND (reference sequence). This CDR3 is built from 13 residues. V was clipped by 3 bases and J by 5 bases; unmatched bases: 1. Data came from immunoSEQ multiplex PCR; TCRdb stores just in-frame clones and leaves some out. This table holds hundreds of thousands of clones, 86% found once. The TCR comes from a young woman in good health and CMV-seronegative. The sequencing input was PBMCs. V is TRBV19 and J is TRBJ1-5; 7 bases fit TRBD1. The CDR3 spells CASSIQGDQPQHF. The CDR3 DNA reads TGTGCCAGTAGTATTCAGGGGGATCAGCCCCAGCATTTT.